Shown below are 17 T cell receptor beta chains from a single sample sequenced in a study of blood T cell repertoires in COVID-19. Here immunoSEQ multiplex PCR was the method, and the copy in TCRdb shows in-frame clones only, minus some. The sample has some 400,000 clones, approximately 91% seen once. Sequenced sample: PBMCs or T cells enriched from blood (not recorded which). These TCRs come from a woman aged 40 to 50 who had been exposed to COVID-19.

The count of this clone is one. The chain uses TRBV5-4 and TRBJ2-7, with 8 nucleotides matching TRBD2. From germline, CDR1 is SGHNT and CDR2 YYREEE (reference sequence). The CDR3 is made up of 15 amino acids. With V trimmed by 4 bases and J by 0 bases, 6 bases remained unmatched. In nucleotides, the CDR3 is TGTGCCAGCAGCGAACGCGGGAGGAACTCCTACGAGCAGTACTTC. Translation: CASSERGRNSYEQYF.

This chain uses TRBV7-9 with TRBJ2-1; tentatively, D is TRBD1 (6 bases). Trimming stripped 6 bases from V and 8 bases from J, with 23 bases between. Germline V gives CDR1 SEHNR, CDR2 FQNEAQ (reference sequence). The CDR3 covers 16 residues. This chain's CDR3 is CASRGTGTTYRDEQFF. CDR3 sequence (DNA): TGTGCCAGCAGGGGGACCGGGACAACCTATAGGGATGAGCAGTTCTTC.

J is TRBJ2-5 and V is TRBV29-1; D might be TRBD2 (5 bases). V lost 1 base to trimming and J lost 1 base, with 16 bases between them. This CDR3 spans 16 amino acids. Germline values: CDR1 SQVTM, CDR2 ANQGSEA. The CDR3, as DNA: TGCAGCGTTGAAGGGGTTAAGCTCCGGGGCCAAGAGACCCAGTACTTC. This codes for CSVEGVKLRGQETQYF.

This clone appeared a single time. The chain joins TRBV10-3 to TRBJ1-2; maybe TRBD1 (5 bases). V gave up 0 bases and J gave up 0 bases, with 5 bases separating them. The CDR3 has 14 residues. Looked up from germline, CDR1 is ENHRY and CDR2 is SYGVKD. In nucleotides, the CDR3 is TGTGCCATCAGTGAGTCGACAGCTAACTATGGCTACACCTTC. The encoded protein is CAISESTANYGYTF.

This rearrangement joins TRBV7-9 to TRBJ2-1, with 9 bases that match TRBD1. The CDR3 is made up of 16 amino acids. Trimming removed 1 base from V and 7 bases from J; junction bases left unmatched: 8. CDR1 is SEHNR and CDR2 is FQNEAQ in the germline V gene (reference sequence). The CDR3 DNA is TGTGCCAGCAGCTTAGAGGGACAGGGTAATAGAAATGAGCAGTTCTTC. Protein sequence: CASSLEGQGNRNEQFF.

This clone came up once. The chain uses TRBV13 and TRBJ1-1; no reliable D call. The CDR3 has 13 residues. Trimming cost V 5 bases and J 7 bases, with 14 bases left between them. CDR1 is PRHDT and CDR2 is FYEKMQ in the germline V gene (reference sequence). CDR3: CASSDGIGVEAFF. CDR3 in DNA: TGTGCCAGCAGCGACGGAATCGGGGTTGAAGCTTTCTTT.

The V call is TRBV19, the J call TRBJ1-5; D may be TRBD1 (6 bases). Germline V gene sequence: CDR1 LNHDA, CDR2 SQIVND (reference sequence). The CDR3 extends over 14 amino acids. The germline V and J ends were trimmed by 6 bases and 6 bases, with 15 bases remaining between them. In nucleotides, the CDR3 is TGTGCCAGTAGGGCGGGGGCGACGGCTCAGCCCCAGCATTTT. It specifies CASRAGATAQPQHF. Supplemented by reference TRBV19 and TRBJ1-5, the full variable domain reads DGGITQSPKYLFRKEGQNVTLSCEQNLNHDAMYWYRQDPGQGLRLIYYSQIVNDFQKGDIAEGYSVSREKKESFPLTVTSAQKNPTAFYLCASRAGATAQPQHFGDGTRLSIL.

The chain carries TRBV5-1 and TRBJ1-1; no clear D gene. The germline V and J ends were trimmed by 4 bases and 3 bases, with 16 bases remaining between them. The germline CDR1 and CDR2 sequences are SGHRS and YFSETQ. There are 15 residues in the CDR3. The CDR3 DNA follows: TGCGCCAGCAGCCCCGGCGGTGGGGAGGACACTGAAGCTTTCTTT. Protein sequence: CASSPGGGEDTEAFF.

The chain is built from TRBV5-4 and TRBJ1-1; the D gene is possibly TRBD1 (5 bases). This CDR3 comprises 15 residues. Germline lookup yields CDR1 SGHNT and CDR2 YYREEE (reference sequence). Trimming cost V 3 bases and J 1 base, with 13 bases left between them. CDR3 in DNA: TGTGCCAGCAGCTCATTAGGGGTCCCGAACACTGAAGCTTTCTTT. Residues: CASSSLGVPNTEAFF. Full variable domain (remainder filled in from reference TRBV5-4 and TRBJ1-1): ETGVTQSPTHLIKTRGQQVTLRCSSQSGHNTVSWYQQALGQGPQFIFQYYREEENGRGNFPPRFSGLQFPNYSSELNVNALELDDSALYLCASSSLGVPNTEAFFGQGTRLTVV.

V usage is TRBV2 and J usage is TRBJ2-7, with D uncertain. The CDR3 runs 10 residues. CDR1 and CDR2 from the germline V gene are SNHLY and FYNNEI. Deletions cut 5 bases from V and 5 bases from J, with 4 bases between. CDR3 nucleotides: TGTGCCAGCAGTTTTAACGAGCAGTACTTC. Amino acid sequence: CASSFNEQYF.

V is TRBV19 and J is TRBJ2-1, with D tentatively TRBD1 (6 bases). The CDR3 runs to 17 residues. Germline V lookup: CDR1 LNHDA, CDR2 SQIVND (reference sequence). V was trimmed by 6 bases and J by 4 bases, leaving 22 bases between them. CDR3 sequence (DNA): TGTGCCAGTAGCGACGACCAGGCAGGGGTCCGGTACAATGAGCAGTTCTTC. This translates into CASSDDQAGVRYNEQFF. Based on the CDR3 plus reference TRBV19 and TRBJ2-1, the full variable domain is DGGITQSPKYLFRKEGQNVTLSCEQNLNHDAMYWYRQDPGQGLRLIYYSQIVNDFQKGDIAEGYSVSREKKESFPLTVTSAQKNPTAFYLCASSDDQAGVRYNEQFFGPGTRLTVL.

The CDR3: CASSLGQTVDQPQHF. The CDR3 bases are TGCGCCAGCAGCTTGGGCCAGACAGTCGATCAGCCCCAGCATTTT. The chain combines TRBV5-1 with TRBJ1-5; perhaps TRBD1 as D (5 bases). The V and J ends lost 0 bases and 5 bases respectively, with 12 bases between them. The CDR3 has 15 amino acids. Germline loops: CDR1 SGHRS, CDR2 YFSETQ.

The chain carries TRBV5-5 and TRBJ2-3; D remains ambiguous. The CDR3 has 12 residues. Germline V gene data show CDR1 as SGHKS and CDR2 as YYEKEE (reference sequence). The germline V and J ends were trimmed by 4 bases and 3 bases, with 6 bases remaining between them. CDR3 loop: CASSARTDTQYF. The DNA for the CDR3 is TGTGCCAGCAGCGCCCGGACAGATACGCAGTATTTT.

The rearrangement links TRBV7-2 to TRBJ2-1, with D maybe TRBD1 (6 bases). Germline values: CDR1 SGHTA, CDR2 FQGNSA. The CDR3 is made up of 11 amino acids. V was cut by 1 base and J by 13 bases, with 8 bases left in between. The CDR3 sequence is CASSLGGQQFF. The CDR3 nucleotides are TGTGCCAGCAGCTTAGGGGGACAACAGTTCTTC. The full variable domain, its missing parts supplied by reference TRBV7-2 and TRBJ2-1, is GAGVSQSPSNKVTEKGKDVELRCDPISGHTALYWYRQSLGQGLEFLIYFQGNSAPDKSGLPSDRFSAERTGGSVSTLTIQRTQQEDSAVYLCASSLGGQQFFGPGTRLTVL.

The V call is TRBV27, the J call TRBJ1-3; D possibly corresponds to TRBD1 (6 bases). This CDR3 comprises 16 residues. CDR1 MNHEY and CDR2 SMNVEV come from the germline V gene (reference sequence). The ends were cut back, 6 bases at V and 0 bases at J, with 15 bases in the middle. The CDR3 loop reads CASSTLGGRSGNTIYF. CDR3 sequence (DNA): TGTGCCAGCAGCACATTAGGGGGACGCTCTGGAAACACCATATATTTT.

This clone showed up just once. The J gene is TRBJ2-1, the V gene TRBV3-1 (or the pseudogene TRBV3-2), with 7 bases matching TRBD2. The CDR3 spans 15 residues. The trim removed 4 bases at V and 8 bases at J, leaving 11 bases unmatched. Germline V lookup: CDR1 LGHDT, CDR2 YNNKEL (reference sequence). CDR3 protein: CASSPSAQREYEQFF. The CDR3 DNA is TGTGCCAGCAGCCCCTCCGCGCAGCGGGAATATGAGCAGTTCTTC.

The chain joins TRBV5-1 to TRBJ2-7; possible D gene TRBD1, 5 bases. Germline CDR1 and CDR2: SGHRS and YFSETQ. The CDR3 has 14 amino acids. Trimming shortened V by 3 bases and J by 2 bases, and 12 bases separated the two germline ends. This CDR3 reads CASSWAEDTYEQYF. The CDR3 coding sequence is TGCGCCAGCAGCTGGGCCGAGGACACCTACGAGCAGTACTTC.